The next 30 T cell receptor beta chains were all read from a single sample in a study of CD8 T cell repertoires and HIV-1 epitope variants. The repertoire was sequenced with immunoSEQ multiplex PCR; TCRdb's copy has only in-frame clones and lacks some. The sample shows about 5,300 clones, 65% to 75% of them seen only once. These TCRs' antigens remain unknown. Sample: cultured CD8+ T cells derived from PBMCs. All receptors derive from a male donor with HIV.

This sequence joins TRBV7-6 and TRBJ2-3; D uncertain. Trimming took 0 bases from V and 0 from J, leaving 7 bases between them. The CDR3 extends over 15 amino acids. Germline assignment: CDR1 SGHVS and CDR2 FNYEAQ. The CDR3 coding sequence is TGTGCCAGCAGCTTAGCGTTAACTAGCACAGATACGCAGTATTTT. Translation gives CASSLALTSTDTQYF.

This clone has only one observation. This sequence joins TRBV5-4 and TRBJ2-5, with D possibly matching TRBD1 (6 bases). The CDR3 extends over 13 amino acids. Germline V gene lookup returns CDR1 SGHNT and CDR2 YYREEE (reference sequence). The V gene lost 3 bases and the J gene lost 5 bases, with 11 bases spanning the gap. CDR3 sequence: CASSSRTEETQYF. The CDR3 DNA is TGTGCCAGCAGCTCCCGGACAGAGGAGACCCAGTACTTC.

The CDR3 region is CASSSDVSAYEQYF. DNA for the CDR3: TGTGCCAGCAGTTCAGATGTCTCGGCCTACGAGCAGTACTTC. The J gene is TRBJ2-7, the V gene TRBV2; D uncertain. Germline assignment: CDR1 SNHLY and CDR2 FYNNEI. Deletions cut 5 bases from V and 2 bases from J, with 13 bases between. The CDR3 is 14 amino acids.

The chain links TRBV5-4 to TRBJ2-5; D unresolved. The germline V and J ends were trimmed by 2 bases and 2 bases, with 10 bases remaining between them. This CDR3 contains 14 residues. Germline CDR1 reads SGHNT; CDR2 reads YYREEE (reference sequence). CDR3 protein: CASSFLTPQETQYF. The DNA for the CDR3 is TGTGCCAGCAGCTTCCTAACACCTCAAGAGACCCAGTACTTC.

This clone has a handful of counts. The chain links TRBV7-2 to TRBJ2-2; tentative D call: TRBD2 (5 bases). This CDR3 region has 14 residues. The ends were cut back, 5 bases at V and 1 base at J, with 8 bases in the middle. Germline V gives CDR1 SGHTA, CDR2 FQGNSA. The CDR3 sequence is CASSPGVNTGELFF. In DNA, the CDR3 is TGTGCCAGCAGCCCCGGGGTGAACACCGGGGAGCTGTTTTTT. The variable domain in full, completed from reference TRBV7-2 and TRBJ2-2, reads GAGVSQSPSNKVTEKGKDVELRCDPISGHTALYWYRQSLGQGLEFLIYFQGNSAPDKSGLPSDRFSAERTGGSVSTLTIQRTQQEDSAVYLCASSPGVNTGELFFGEGSRLTVL.

This clone was picked up a small number of times. The rearrangement uses TRBV5-1 and TRBJ2-7, with D possibly matching TRBD2 (5 bases). CDR3 length: 11 amino acids. Trimming took off 10 bases at V and 4 bases at J, with 12 bases between the two ends. Germline V gene data show CDR1 as SGHRS and CDR2 as YFSETQ. The CDR3 spells CASRGGYEQYF. CDR3 nucleotide sequence: TGCGCCTCCCGCGGCGGGTACGAGCAGTACTTC.

This sequence joins TRBV7-8 and TRBJ2-3; 8 nucleotides match TRBD2. CDR1 and CDR2 (germline): SGHVS, FQNEAQ. The CDR3 length is 17 residues. Trimming cost V 1 base and J 2 bases; bases outside gene matches: 8. The CDR3 protein is CASSLGYAGGPTDTQYF. For the CDR3, the DNA is TGTGCCAGCAGCTTAGGTTACGCGGGGGGTCCCACAGATACGCAGTATTTT.

The chain recombines TRBV5-1 with TRBJ2-2, with D possibly being TRBD1 (6 bases). The germline V and J ends were trimmed by 4 bases and 2 bases, with 9 bases remaining between them. The CDR3 has 14 residues. Germline V CDR1 and CDR2: SGHRS, YFSETQ. The CDR3 loop reads CASSRTVNTGELFF. Written as DNA, the CDR3 is TGCGCCAGCAGCCGGACAGTAAACACCGGGGAGCTGTTTTTT.

This sequence joins TRBV29-1 and TRBJ2-7; TRBD1 agrees at 8 bases. The CDR3 extends over 13 amino acids. V lost 1 base to trimming and J lost 3 bases; unmatched junction nucleotides: 2. The V gene's germline CDR1 is SQVTM and CDR2 ANQGSEA. CDR3 amino acids: CSVEAGGLYEQYF. Here the CDR3 DNA reads TGCAGCGTTGAAGCAGGGGGCCTCTACGAGCAGTACTTC.

This clone was counted only a few times. The rearrangement links TRBV5-4 to TRBJ2-7; 8 bases align to TRBD1. V dropped 3 bases and J dropped 0; count of bases not matched to a gene: 2. This CDR3 contains 14 residues. Germline V gene sequence: CDR1 SGHNT, CDR2 YYREEE (reference sequence). DNA for the CDR3: TGTGCCAGCAGCTGGACAGGGTCCTCCTACGAGCAGTACTTC. Residues: CASSWTGSSYEQYF.

This clone was found once. The V gene is TRBV25-1, the J gene TRBJ2-5; 9 bases align to TRBD2. In germline, CDR1 is MGHDK, CDR2 SYGVNS. The CDR3 runs to 16 residues. The ends lost 4 bases at V and 5 bases at J; junction bases unmatched: 11. CDR3 protein: CASSAIAGERDETQYF. The CDR3 region has the DNA TGTGCCAGCAGTGCGATAGCGGGAGAACGTGACGAGACCCAGTACTTC. The full variable domain, with the rest looked up from reference TRBV25-1 and TRBJ2-5, is EADIYQTPRYLVIGTGKKITLECSQTMGHDKMYWYQQDPGMELHLIHYSYGVNSTEKGDLSSESTVSRIRTEHFPLTLESARPSHTSQYLCASSAIAGERDETQYFGPGTRLLVL.

V usage is TRBV5-6 and J usage is TRBJ2-2; 11 nucleotides agree with TRBD1. The V segment lost 4 bases and the J segment 6 bases; nucleotides outside the gene matches: 5. CDR1 is SGHDT and CDR2 is YYEEEE in the germline V gene. The CDR3 is 15 residues long. CDR3 residues: CASSEPGQGAGELFF. CDR3 nucleotide sequence: TGTGCCAGCAGCGAACCGGGACAGGGGGCCGGGGAGCTGTTTTTT.

This rearrangement joins TRBV5-1 to TRBJ2-2; D remains ambiguous. V lost 2 bases to trimming and J lost 2 bases, with 10 bases between them. Germline CDR1 SGHRS, CDR2 YFSETQ. The CDR3 extends over 15 amino acids. As DNA, the CDR3 is TGCGCCAGCAGCTTTGATAGGCCCAACACCGGGGAGCTGTTTTTT. Its protein product is CASSFDRPNTGELFF. The complete variable domain, with remaining parts taken from reference TRBV5-1 and TRBJ2-2, reads KAGVTQTPRYLIKTRGQQVTLSCSPISGHRSVSWYQQTPGQGLQFLFEYFSETQRNKGNFPGRFSGRQFSNSRSEMNVSTLELGDSALYLCASSFDRPNTGELFFGEGSRLTVL.

This clone was observed a handful of times. The chain links TRBV27 to TRBJ1-6; tentative D call: TRBD1 (6 bases). In germline, CDR1 is MNHEY, CDR2 SMNVEV (reference sequence). The V end was cut by 4 bases, the J end by 11 bases, with 9 bases between. The CDR3 is 12 amino acids. CDR3 nucleotide sequence: TGTGCCAGCAGTTCGACAGGTCCACCCCTCCACTTT. Translation gives CASSSTGPPLHF.

The rearrangement uses TRBV5-6 and TRBJ1-3, with D hard to call. V was cut by 5 bases and J by 1 base, with 10 bases left in between. The CDR3 length is 14 residues. Per the germline V gene, CDR1 is SGHDT and CDR2 is YYEEEE. The CDR3 protein is CASSNSGSGNTIYF. Here the CDR3 DNA reads TGTGCCAGCAGTAATTCGGGATCTGGAAACACCATATATTTT.

J is TRBJ2-1 and V is TRBV28; tentative D call: TRBD1 (5 bases). V lost 5 bases to trimming and J lost 0 bases, with 14 bases between them. The germline gives CDR1 MDHEN, CDR2 SYDVKM. The CDR3 sequence is 16 residues long. The CDR3 DNA reads TGTGCCAGCAGTACTGACAGAACTTTCTCCTACAATGAGCAGTTCTTC. Its protein is CASSTDRTFSYNEQFF.

This clone was seen a few times. This chain connects TRBV13 to TRBJ2-3; no firm D call. V lost 8 bases and J lost 5, with 8 bases in between. Per the germline V gene, CDR1 is PRHDT and CDR2 is FYEKMQ (reference sequence). This CDR3 has 11 amino acids. The CDR3 DNA is TGTGCCAGCGATCCAGAAGATACGCAGTATTTT. Translating gives CASDPEDTQYF.

This rearrangement joins TRBV5-5 to TRBJ1-5, with TRBD1 matching 9 bases. This CDR3 has 15 amino acids. V was pared by 0 bases and J by 7 bases, with 5 bases of the junction left unmatched. Germline CDR1 is SGHKS and CDR2 is YYEKEE (reference sequence). As DNA, the CDR3 is TGTGCCAGCAGCTTGGATACAGGGGGCGGCCAGCCCCAGCATTTT. Translated: CASSLDTGGGQPQHF.

This clone has more than one count but fewer than ten. The chain employs TRBV19 and TRBJ2-7, with D hard to call. This CDR3 has 13 residues. Germline-derived CDR1 and CDR2 are LNHDA and SQIVND (reference sequence). V lost 4 bases to trimming and J lost 4 bases, with 11 bases between them. The CDR3 DNA reads as TGTGCCAGTAGTACGGGTCTTAAGTACGAGCAGTACTTC. Its translation: CASSTGLKYEQYF.

This chain joins TRBV7-9 and TRBJ2-7; no clear D gene. The CDR3 is made up of 14 amino acids. Germline V gene lookup returns CDR1 SEHNR and CDR2 FQNEAQ (reference sequence). V lost 5 bases and J 1 base, leaving 12 bases between the germline ends. CDR3 bases: TGTGCCAGCAGCCCGTGGGCAGCTTCCTACGAGCAGTACTTC. It specifies CASSPWAASYEQYF.

The gene calls are TRBV10-2 and TRBJ2-1; 7 nucleotides agree with TRBD2. This CDR3 comprises 14 residues. Germline V gene sequence: CDR1 WSHSY, CDR2 SAAADI. V was pared by 2 bases and J by 8 bases, with 6 bases of the junction left unmatched. In nucleotides, the CDR3 is TGCGCCAGCAGTGAGAGGGACTATAATGATGAGCAGTTCTTC. Translation: CASSERDYNDEQFF.

The chain employs TRBV4-1 and TRBJ1-4, with a tentative D call TRBD1 (6 bases). Trimming removed 0 bases at V and 8 bases at J, with 13 bases between. The germline gives CDR1 MGHRA, CDR2 YSYEKL. The CDR3 has 15 residues. CDR3 protein: CASSQDGGLDEKLFF. The CDR3 coding sequence is TGCGCCAGCAGCCAAGATGGGGGGCTGGACGAAAAACTGTTTTTT.

This clone appeared a few times. The V call is TRBV7-9, the J call TRBJ2-7; D not resolved. The germline gives CDR1 SEHNR, CDR2 FQNEAQ (reference sequence). Trimming took off 1 base at V and 5 bases at J, with 12 bases between the two ends. The CDR3 contains 14 residues. CDR3 in amino acids: CASSLGTLAHEQYF. CDR3 DNA: TGTGCCAGCAGCTTAGGGACCCTGGCTCACGAGCAGTACTTC.

This clone has only one observation. This chain joins TRBV10-2 and TRBJ2-5, with TRBD2 matching over 10 bases. The CDR3 has 14 amino acids. CDR1 is WSHSY, CDR2 SAAADI, per germline. Losses at the gene ends were 6 bases for V and 3 bases for J; bases not matched to a gene: 4. DNA for the CDR3: TGCGCCAGCAGCCTTAGCGGGGGGAAAGAGACCCAGTACTTC. Protein: CASSLSGGKETQYF.

The chain is built from TRBV4-3 and TRBJ2-7; no firm D call. V shed 0 bases and J shed 4 bases, with 4 bases lying between them. Germline CDR1 reads LGHNA; CDR2 reads YSLEER. The CDR3 loop spans 12 amino acids. CDR3 protein: CASSQDGYEQYF. The DNA of the CDR3 is TGCGCCAGCAGCCAAGATGGATACGAGCAGTACTTC.

This rearrangement joins TRBV7-2 to TRBJ2-7; D might be TRBD1 or TRBD2, each matching 5 bases. CDR3 length equals 13 residues. Trimming cost V 3 bases and J 8 bases, with 14 bases left between them. Per germline, CDR1 SGHTA and CDR2 FQGNSA. The CDR3 region is CASSLSNTGQQYF. Written as DNA, the CDR3 is TGTGCCAGCAGCTTGTCGAATACGGGACAGCAGTACTTC.

The chain carries TRBV9 and TRBJ1-2, with 9 nucleotides matching TRBD1. Unmatched junction bases numbered 13, after V lost 3 bases and J lost 4 bases. CDR1 SGDLS and CDR2 YYNGEE come from the germline V gene. This CDR3 has 17 amino acids. CDR3 nucleotides: TGTGCCAGCAGCGACAAGCTACAGGGGGCGCCGGGCTATGGCTACACCTTC. Its translation is CASSDKLQGAPGYGYTF.

The rearrangement joins TRBV6-5 to TRBJ2-2; TRBD1 matches at 7 bases. Germline V gene data show CDR1 as MNHEY and CDR2 as SVGAGI. The CDR3 is 15 residues long. J gave up 5 bases and V 6 bases, and 9 bases lay outside the gene matches. The CDR3 DNA is TGTGCCAGCAGGCCATGGGGACAGAAAACCGGGGAGCTGTTTTTT. It encodes CASRPWGQKTGELFF.

This clone was picked up a small number of times. This rearrangement joins TRBV10-3 to TRBJ1-3; weak D call: TRBD1 (6 bases). The V gene's germline CDR1 is ENHRY and CDR2 SYGVKD. V was clipped by 0 bases and J by 2 bases, with 8 bases between them. This CDR3 is built from 15 residues. Here the CDR3 reads CAISESRDTGNTIYF. CDR3 coding DNA: TGTGCCATCAGTGAGTCACGGGACACTGGAAACACCATATATTTT.

The V and J genes are TRBV5-1 and TRBJ2-7; D is unresolved. The CDR3 consists of 15 residues. The germline V gene has CDR1 SGHRS and CDR2 YFSETQ. V was pared by 0 bases and J by 3 bases, with 13 bases between. The CDR3 DNA follows: TGCGCCAGCAGCTTGGAAGGCAGCTTGTACTACGAGCAGTACTTC. Amino acid sequence: CASSLEGSLYYEQYF.